The clone carrying this T cell receptor (beta chain) has only a few counts. Its antigen remains unidentified. A second 7 to 11 cycle PCR used barcoded and J-beta primers. Per sample, CDR3-containing paired-end reads numbered at least 2.5 million. From the 5' RACE reads, TCRdb called clonotypes with MiXCR, one entry per CDR3 protein. The table lists roughly 700,000 distinct CDR3 sequences, approximately 50% of them singletons. The data belong to a study of blood T cells in healthy people across ages. The V and J ends lost 2 bases and 5 bases respectively, with 10 bases between them. The CDR3 extends over 12 amino acids. Per the germline V gene, CDR1 is DFQATT and CDR2 is SNEGSKA (reference sequence). General study points: Possibly confounding the expanded clonotype changes was the fact that donor CMV status was unknown. The recorded TCR beta diversity per million T cells decreased in a roughly linear manner with age. The lack of PBMC sorting stopped any conclusive naive versus antigen-experienced comparison.

The source of this sequence is a woman aged 55-69 years in good health. This sequence joins TRBV20-1 and TRBJ2-7, with D maybe TRBD1 (5 bases). The specimen sequenced was blood. CDR3 bases: TGCAGTGCTAGACAGGGTCTCGACGAGCAGTACTTC. Its protein product is CSARQGLDEQYF.